A single sample is the source of the 32 T cell receptor beta chains below, sequenced in a study of metastatic and nonmetastatic thyroid tumors. Using MiXCR, TCRdb reanalyzed the PCR reads. The sample lists tens of thousands of clones; 18% were seen once. Thyroid surgery took place with no prior treatment in any patient. Material for sequencing was adjacent normal tissue. The receptors derive from a male donor with papillary thyroid cancer or a benign thyroid nodule (not recorded which). Some clones in this sample may be carry-over from other donors' samples.

Ten or more counts support this clone. The chain couples TRBV9 to TRBJ1-2, with 7 bases lining up with TRBD1. The trim removed 3 bases at V and 4 bases at J, leaving 9 bases unmatched. This CDR3 is 15 amino acids long. CDR1 and CDR2 from the germline V gene are SGDLS and YYNGEE. Here the CDR3 reads CASSGPGQAPYGYTF. DNA of the CDR3: TGTGCCAGCAGCGGGCCTGGACAGGCTCCCTATGGCTACACCTTC.

This rearrangement joins TRBV12-3 or TRBV12-4 to TRBJ1-1, with unresolved D. V lost 3 bases to trimming and J lost 1 base, with 9 bases between them. This CDR3 is 14 amino acids long. The CDR3 DNA sequence: TGTGCCAGCAGTTTGGTGGGCACGAACACTGAAGCTTTCTTT. Translation gives CASSLVGTNTEAFF.

The chain employs TRBV20-1 and TRBJ1-2; TRBD1 is a possible D gene (6 bases). CDR3 length: 14 amino acids. Germline values: CDR1 DFQATT, CDR2 SNEGSKA (reference sequence). V was shortened by 2 bases and J by 6 bases, with 16 bases between the two germline ends. CDR3 in amino acids: CSARMGQRADGYTF. The DNA for the CDR3 is TGCAGTGCTAGAATGGGACAAAGGGCGGATGGCTACACCTTC.

In its sample, this clone was seen a few times. A much bigger clone sits one base away, suggesting this may be a read error. This CDR3 fails to terminate in the conserved phenylalanine or tryptophan, so it likely reflects a read error. The chain employs TRBV20-1 and TRBJ2-5; TRBD2 aligns across 9 bases. The CDR3 covers 15 residues. Trimming cost V 3 bases and J 5 bases; bases outside gene matches: 10. Germline V gene lookup returns CDR1 DFQATT and CDR2 SNEGSKA (reference sequence). CDR3 region: CSARQAGGPWETQYL. Here the CDR3 DNA reads TGCAGTGCTAGGCAAGCGGGAGGCCCCTGGGAGACCCAGTACCTC.

This clone showed up just a few times. The chain has TRBV7-8 and TRBJ2-7, with a tentative D call TRBD1 (7 bases). The CDR3 extends over 18 amino acids. CDR1 is SGHVS, CDR2 FQNEAQ, per germline. V dropped 4 bases and J dropped 5 bases, with 27 bases sitting between them. This chain's CDR3 is CASSSGGRNSQGRNEQYF. In DNA, the CDR3 is TGTGCCAGCAGCTCAGGGGGGCGTAACTCGCAGGGGAGGAACGAGCAGTACTTC.

Of note for this clone: The junction and the germline gene differ at one end; a read error may be behind it. The chain employs TRBV7-8 and TRBJ1-2, with D perhaps matching TRBD1 (5 bases). The germline CDR1 and CDR2 sequences are SGHVS and FQNEAQ. CDR3 size: 14 residues. CDR3 in amino acids: CAGSTRKGRYGYTF. Here the CDR3 DNA reads TGTGCCGGCAGCACCCGAAAGGGGCGCTATGGCTACACCTTC.

The V gene is TRBV29-1, the J gene TRBJ2-7; 7 nucleotides agree with TRBD1. The CDR3 is 16 residues long. Germline values: CDR1 SQVTM, CDR2 ANQGSEA. V lost 3 bases to trimming and J lost 2 bases; unmatched junction nucleotides: 13. The chain's CDR3 is CSVERSRGTDTYEQYF. Here the CDR3 DNA reads TGCAGCGTTGAGAGGTCTAGGGGGACAGACACCTACGAGCAGTACTTC.

This clone appeared many times. The chain recombines TRBV3-1 with TRBJ2-2, with 8 bases matching TRBD2. This CDR3 contains 18 residues. Germline values: CDR1 LGHDT, CDR2 YNNKEL (reference sequence). The trim removed 4 bases at V and 0 bases at J, leaving 10 bases unmatched. This chain's CDR3 is CASSRHRRGDPNTGELFF. The DNA for the CDR3 is TGTGCCAGCAGCCGCCACCGGCGGGGGGACCCGAACACCGGGGAGCTGTTTTTT.

In this sample, this clone is medium-sized. The chain combines TRBV6-1 with TRBJ2-3, with a weak D call TRBD1 (6 bases). The CDR3 runs 15 residues. Germline CDR1 is MNHNS and CDR2 is SASEGT. V lost 4 bases to trimming and J lost 2 bases, with 13 bases between them. The CDR3 here is CASSASGHLTDTQYF. For the CDR3, the DNA is TGTGCCAGCAGTGCCTCGGGACACCTCACAGATACGCAGTATTTT.

This clone qualifies as medium-sized. For the CDR3, the DNA is TGTGCCAGCAGCCCGTCCGGGACCGCGTCCTACGAGCAGTACTTC. It yields the protein CASSPSGTASYEQYF. The gene calls are TRBV28 and TRBJ2-7; D is tentatively TRBD1 or TRBD2 (5 bases each). Germline V gene sequence: CDR1 MDHEN, CDR2 SYDVKM. CDR3 length equals 15 residues. V gave up 6 bases and J gave up 1 base, with 16 bases separating them.

A few counts support this clone. The chain carries TRBV27 and TRBJ2-3; tentative D call: TRBD1 (5 bases). Germline CDR1 MNHEY, CDR2 SMNVEV (reference sequence). The CDR3 covers 16 residues. V shed 6 bases and J shed 2 bases, with 18 bases lying between them. The chain's CDR3 is CASSRHPQVITDTQYF. CDR3 in DNA: TGTGCCAGCAGCCGACACCCACAGGTAATCACAGATACGCAGTATTTT.

As regards this clone: A much larger clone differs by one base, so this may be a read error. This chain uses TRBV9 with TRBJ1-4, with 8 bases that match TRBD1. The CDR3 has 14 amino acids. Germline values: CDR1 SGDLS, CDR2 YYNGEE. J was trimmed by 9 bases and V by 4 bases; bases with no gene match: 8. Here the CDR3 reads CASSSGQVSQKLFF. The CDR3, as DNA: TGTGCCAGCAGCTCGGGACAGGTTTCCCAAAAACTGTTTTTT.

This clone was found a few times. The chain combines TRBV19 with TRBJ1-6; TRBD1 matches 7 bases. The V gene's germline CDR1 is LNHDA and CDR2 SQIVND (reference sequence). This CDR3 contains 14 residues. After removal of 3 bases from V and 10 bases from J, the junction contained 6 bases not matched to a gene. The CDR3 nucleotides read TGTGCCAGTAGTATCGACAGGGCTCGGTCACCCCTCCACTTT. Protein product: CASSIDRARSPLHF.

This clone was observed at least ten times. As the CDR3 is not closed by the conserved phenylalanine or tryptophan, this likely results from a read error. The DNA is omitted, as the CDR3 cannot be located on it reliably, and the CDR3 follows TCRdb's listing. The chain joins TRBV9 to TRBJ2-6; no DNA check was done on the table's D call, TRBD1. The CDR3 contains 8 residues when both ends are counted. Germline V CDR1 and CDR2: SGDLS, YYNGEE. This CDR3 is CASSVGDR.

This clone was detected ten times or more. Other DNA sequences in the sample encode the same CDR3. The V and J genes are TRBV2 and TRBJ2-4; 8 bases are a match to TRBD1. V lost 5 bases to trimming and J lost 15 bases; unmatched junction nucleotides: 12. The CDR3 runs to 13 residues. The germline CDR1 and CDR2 sequences are SNHLY and FYNNEI. In nucleotides, the CDR3 is TGTGCCAGCAGTCCCCTTCCGGGACAGGCTTCGTACTTC. Amino acid sequence: CASSPLPGQASYF.

In this sample, this clone turned up many times. The chain uses TRBV7-2 and TRBJ2-3; TRBD2 agrees at 15 bases. J was trimmed by 5 bases and V by 4 bases; bases with no gene match: 7. CDR1 SGHTA and CDR2 FQGNSA come from the germline V gene. CDR3 length: 17 amino acids. The CDR3 bases are TGTGCCAGCAGCTCGGGGACTAGCGGGAGGACGATAGATACGCAGTATTTT. Translated: CASSSGTSGRTIDTQYF.

There are a few counts of this clone. This CDR3 fails to terminate in the conserved phenylalanine or tryptophan, so it likely reflects a read error. The chain is built from TRBV20-1 and TRBJ2-2; 8 nucleotides match TRBD2. The germline V gene encodes CDR1 DFQATT and CDR2 SNEGSKA (reference sequence). The V segment lost 5 bases and the J segment 4 bases; nucleotides outside the gene matches: 15. The CDR3 is 17 amino acids. CDR3 coding DNA: TGCAGTGCTCCCACTGTGGGTAGCGGGACTGGCACCGGGGAGCTGTTTCTT. This translates into CSAPTVGSGTGTGELFL.

There are many counts of this clone. The V call is TRBV20-1, the J call TRBJ1-2; D might be TRBD1 (6 bases). Trimming removed 5 bases at V and 3 bases at J, with 13 bases between. Per the germline V gene, CDR1 is DFQATT and CDR2 is SNEGSKA (reference sequence). The length of the CDR3 is 13 residues. CDR3 region: CSAWGRGDYGYTF. The CDR3 coding sequence is TGCAGTGCTTGGGGGCGAGGGGACTATGGCTACACCTTC.

This clone was counted between two and nine times. The junction and the germline gene differ at one end; a read error may be behind it. V is TRBV19 and J is TRBJ1-5; D is unclear. The CDR3 extends over 14 amino acids. Germline V gene data show CDR1 as LNHDA and CDR2 as SQIVND (reference sequence). As DNA, the CDR3 is TGTGCCAGTAGAGGGCGAAATAGCAATCATCCCCAGCATTTT. Its protein is CASRGRNSNHPQHF.

J is TRBJ2-1 and V is TRBV2; D gene unclear. Germline V CDR1 and CDR2: SNHLY, FYNNEI. Trimming shortened V by 7 bases and J by 3 bases, and 13 bases separated the two germline ends. This CDR3 has 14 amino acids. CDR3 sequence: CASIGSWNYNEQFF. The CDR3 DNA is TGTGCCAGCATCGGCTCATGGAACTACAATGAGCAGTTCTTC.

This clone was seen ten or more times. In DNA form, the CDR3 reads TGCGCCAGCAGCCAAGAAATACAGGGTCGTGGCTACACCTTC. Its translation: CASSQEIQGRGYTF. The chain combines TRBV4-1 with TRBJ1-2; maybe TRBD1 (6 bases). Trimming pared 0 bases from V and 7 bases from J, leaving 12 bases between. Germline V gene sequence: CDR1 MGHRA, CDR2 YSYEKL. This CDR3 has 14 amino acids.

This clone was recorded at least ten times. Within the sample, other DNA sequences also encode this same CDR3. The rearrangement links TRBV12-5 to TRBJ2-7, with 8 bases aligning to TRBD2. This CDR3 region has 18 residues. With 1 base clipped from V and 4 bases from J, the junction kept 15 bases outside the gene matches. Germline CDR1 LGHNT, CDR2 FRNRAP. The CDR3 reads CASGLARVGWLAGYEQYV. CDR3 nucleotide sequence: TGTGCTAGTGGTTTGGCTAGGGTGGGGTGGCTAGCGGGTTACGAGCAGTACGTC.

Notes on this clone: An end of the junction differs from the germline gene, which may be a read error. The V and J genes are TRBV9 and TRBJ2-2; a possible D gene is TRBD2 (5 bases). CDR1 SGDLS and CDR2 YYNGEE come from the germline V gene. This CDR3 contains 18 residues. The CDR3 nucleotides are TGTGCCAGCAGCGTAGGCTGGGCGCGGACCCCGGGCACCGGGGATCTGTTTTTT. Protein: CASSVGWARTPGTGDLFF.

Concerning this clone itself: The CDR3 does not close with the conserved phenylalanine or tryptophan, likely indicating a read error. V is TRBV6-1 and J is TRBJ1-1; D is possibly TRBD1 (5 bases). V shed 7 bases and J shed 6 bases, with 24 bases lying between them. The germline V gene encodes CDR1 MNHNS and CDR2 SASEGT. CDR3 length equals 16 residues. The CDR3 nucleotides are TGTGCCAGCAATCGAAATGTCCTGGTCTGCAGGGCTGAAGCTTTCGAT. This translates into CASNRNVLVCRAEAFD.

Sample share makes this clone medium-sized. The chain recombines TRBV27 with TRBJ2-1; no clear D. The germline V and J ends were trimmed by 2 bases and 4 bases, with 6 bases remaining between them. The V gene's germline CDR1 is MNHEY and CDR2 SMNVEV (reference sequence). The length of the CDR3 is 13 residues. The CDR3 spells CASSLIGYNEQFF. CDR3 DNA: TGTGCCAGCAGTTTAATAGGATACAATGAGCAGTTCTTC.

About this clone itself: This clone may be a read error of a much larger clone one base away. The genes are TRBV20-1 and TRBJ2-1; 9 nucleotides line up with TRBD2. The CDR3 extends over 16 amino acids. Germline V gene sequence: CDR1 DFQATT, CDR2 SNEGSKA (reference sequence). Trimming at V came to 8 bases and at J to 7 bases, leaving 18 bases not matched to a gene. CDR3 in DNA: TGCAGTCTCGAGGGGTCTAGCGGGGATCTCCGAAATGAGCAGTTCTTC. The encoded protein is CSLEGSSGDLRNEQFF.

This clone has ten or more counts. CDR3 amino acids: CASSRLVAGSYNEQFF. In DNA, the CDR3 is TGTGCCAGCAGCCGTCTTGTAGCGGGCTCCTACAATGAGCAGTTCTTC. The rearrangement uses TRBV3-1 and TRBJ2-1, with 7 nucleotides matching TRBD2. Unmatched junction bases numbered 6, after V lost 4 bases and J lost 0 bases. Germline lookup yields CDR1 LGHDT and CDR2 YNNKEL (reference sequence). This CDR3 is built from 16 residues.

This clone was counted ten times or more. The V call is TRBV11-2, the J call TRBJ2-3, with 10 bases that match TRBD2. This CDR3 spans 15 amino acids. In germline, CDR1 is SGHAT, CDR2 FQNNGV. V trimming: 1 base; J trimming: 3 bases; junction bases outside the gene matches: 1. Written as DNA, the CDR3 is TGTGCCAGCAGCTTAGGAGCGGGAGGGACAGATACGCAGTATTTT. Its protein product is CASSLGAGGTDTQYF.

There are many counts of this clone. The genes are TRBV20-1 and TRBJ2-7; either TRBD1 or TRBD2 may fit D (5 bases each). The CDR3 sequence is 14 residues long. V gave up 5 bases and J gave up 0 bases, with 14 bases separating them. Germline CDR1 and CDR2: DFQATT and SNEGSKA (reference sequence). In DNA form, the CDR3 reads TGCAGTGCTCCCTCGGGGCAAAGCTCCTACGAGCAGTACGTC. Translation gives CSAPSGQSSYEQYV.

The V call is TRBV5-4, the J call TRBJ1-1; weak D call: TRBD1 (5 bases). CDR1 SGHNT and CDR2 YYREEE come from the germline V gene (reference sequence). The ends were cut back, 0 bases at V and 4 bases at J, with 10 bases in the middle. The CDR3 runs to 14 residues. The DNA for the CDR3 is TGTGCCAGCAGCTTGGCCGGGGGGAGCACTGAAGCTTTCTTT. This gives the protein CASSLAGGSTEAFF. Using reference TRBV5-4 and TRBJ1-1 for the parts outside the CDR3, the full variable domain is ETGVTQSPTHLIKTRGQQVTLRCSSQSGHNTVSWYQQALGQGPQFIFQYYREEENGRGNFPPRFSGLQFPNYSSELNVNALELDDSALYLCASSLAGGSTEAFFGQGTRLTVV.

This clone was seen ten or more times. The chain couples TRBV9 to TRBJ1-2, with no clear D. V gave up 2 bases and J gave up 2 bases, with 7 bases separating them. CDR1 is SGDLS, CDR2 YYNGEE, per germline. CDR3 length equals 13 residues. CDR3 DNA sequence: TGTGCCAGCAGCGTCACAGAAAACTATGGCTACACCTTC. Protein sequence: CASSVTENYGYTF.

This chain uses TRBV11-3 with TRBJ2-2, with a tentative D call TRBD2 (5 bases). From germline, CDR1 is SGHNT and CDR2 YENEEA. Between the trimmed V and J ends, which lost 0 bases and 9 bases, there was a span of 8 bases. CDR3 length equals 13 residues. The CDR3 bases are TGTGCCAGCAGCTTAGAAGAGGGTCGGGAGCTGTTTTTT. This sequence encodes CASSLEEGRELFF.